Given below is one T cell receptor (beta chain) in context. Its antigen is not identified. Patient tissue came from resections in Japan or China, 2014–2017. The data were obtained in a study of immune evolution from preneoplasia to lung adenocarcinoma. Findings of the study overall: Later-stage lesions appeared to have more T cells, more diversity, less clonality.

CDR1 SNHLY and CDR2 FYNNEI come from the germline V gene. Trimming pared 1 base from V and 7 bases from J, leaving 11 bases between. This CDR3 is built from 14 residues. Clones were read by immunoSEQ multiplex PCR, and TCRdb kept only the in-frame ones, dropping some. This table holds approximately 5,300 clones, about 85% found once. The sequenced material came from FFPE adjacent normal lung tissue. The chain combines TRBV2 with TRBJ1-3; D is uncertain. The sequence was collected from a person aged 60 to 85 with lung adenocarcinoma. The CDR3 reads CASSEERGLNTIYF. The CDR3 nucleotides read TGTGCCAGCAGTGAAGAGCGGGGTCTGAACACCATATATTTT.